Presented here are 27 T cell receptor beta chains from one specimen sequenced in a study of blood T cell repertoires in COVID-19. Only in-frame clones appear in the TCRdb table, and some are missing; sequencing was by immunoSEQ multiplex PCR. The table has 110,000 to 150,000 clones, 81% seen once. Input material: peripheral blood. The receptors come from a human donor in a cohort sampled during active COVID-19.

This clone was seen more than once but under ten times. This chain links TRBV7-3 with TRBJ1-2, with D perhaps TRBD1 (6 bases). CDR3 length: 15 residues. The germline V gene encodes CDR1 SGHTA and CDR2 FQGTGA. Trimming took off 1 base at V and 6 bases at J, with 15 bases between the two ends. CDR3 DNA: TGTGCCAGCAGCTTAAGGGCCAGGGGAGTAGATGGCTACACCTTC. Translation gives CASSLRARGVDGYTF.

The gene calls are TRBV28 and TRBJ2-5; weak D call: TRBD1 (6 bases). From germline, CDR1 is MDHEN and CDR2 SYDVKM. The CDR3 extends over 15 amino acids. V lost 7 bases and J 1 base, leaving 16 bases between the germline ends. The CDR3, as DNA: TGTGCCAGCACCACCCGACAGGACTTCCAAGAGACCCAGTACTTC. The encoded protein is CASTTRQDFQETQYF.

This clone has just one count. The V gene is TRBV6-2 or TRBV6-3, the J gene TRBJ2-6; TRBD2 matches at 13 bases. The CDR3 spans 19 residues. The V gene's germline CDR1 is MNHEY and CDR2 SVGEGT. Trimming took 2 bases from V and 4 from J; bases not matched to a gene: 8. The CDR3 is CASSYTPGLAGSGANVLTF. CDR3 bases: TGTGCCAGCAGTTACACCCCGGGACTAGCGGGATCGGGGGCCAACGTCCTGACTTTC.

The rearrangement joins TRBV29-1 to TRBJ1-2; D is uncertain. Germline CDR1 SQVTM, CDR2 ANQGSEA. V lost 4 bases and J lost 0, with 9 bases in between. CDR3 length: 13 residues. The CDR3 is CSVVDISNYGYTF. CDR3 nucleotide sequence: TGCAGCGTTGTTGACATCTCTAACTATGGCTACACCTTC.

The chain employs TRBV12-3 or TRBV12-4 and TRBJ1-1; 7 bases line up with TRBD1. The CDR3 runs to 13 residues. Trimming took 5 bases from V and 10 from J; bases not matched to a gene: 10. CDR3 residues: CASSRGLNLRAFF. The CDR3, as DNA: TGTGCCAGCAGTAGGGGGCTAAACCTGCGAGCTTTCTTT.

The chain links TRBV6-4 to TRBJ2-3, with D possibly TRBD2 on 6 matching bases. The V end was cut by 3 bases, the J end by 2 bases, with 12 bases between. The germline CDR1 and CDR2 sequences are MRHNA and SNTAGT. This CDR3 contains 15 residues. The CDR3 loop is CASSELSGPTDTQYF. DNA of the CDR3: TGTGCCAGCAGTGAGCTTAGCGGACCCACAGATACGCAGTATTTT.

This clone has only one observation. The rearrangement joins TRBV6-6 to TRBJ2-3, with 7 bases that match TRBD2. Germline loops: CDR1 MNHNY, CDR2 SVGAGI (reference sequence). Trimming cost V 6 bases and J 0 bases; bases outside gene matches: 12. The CDR3 has 17 amino acids. The CDR3 sequence: CASRRKAGLPSTDTQYF. The DNA of the CDR3 is TGTGCCAGCAGGCGAAAAGCGGGACTTCCTAGCACAGATACGCAGTATTTT.

The chain combines TRBV9 with TRBJ1-4; D possibly corresponds to TRBD1 (5 bases). Germline assignment: CDR1 SGDLS and CDR2 YYNGEE. The CDR3 length is 17 residues. V was trimmed by 3 bases and J by 4 bases, leaving 19 bases between them. CDR3 nucleotides: TGTGCCAGCAGCGGAGCAGAAGGGGTCGGTGTTAATGAAAAACTGTTTTTT. This codes for CASSGAEGVGVNEKLFF.

The chain joins TRBV14 to TRBJ1-1; D ambiguous. CDR1 is SGHDN and CDR2 is FVKESK in the germline V gene. The length of the CDR3 is 13 residues. The V gene lost 5 bases and the J gene lost 5 bases, with 12 bases spanning the gap. CDR3 DNA sequence: TGTGCCAGCAGCGCCCGACGGGATACTGAAGCTTTCTTT. It translates to CASSARRDTEAFF. Full variable domain (outside the CDR3, taken from reference TRBV14 and TRBJ1-1): EAGVTQFPSHSVIEKGQTVTLRCDPISGHDNLYWYRRVMGKEIKFLLHFVKESKQDESGMPNNRFLAERTGGTYSTLKVQPAELEDSGVYFCASSARRDTEAFFGQGTRLTVV.

The V and J genes are TRBV18 and TRBJ1-2, with unresolved D. The length of the CDR3 is 14 residues. The V end was cut by 5 bases, the J end by 2 bases, with 12 bases between. Germline V gene data show CDR1 as KGHSH and CDR2 as LQKENI. The CDR3 region has the DNA TGTGCCAGCTCAGCCCGAGATCTCAACTATGGCTACACCTTC. Translation gives CASSARDLNYGYTF.

This chain joins TRBV29-1 and TRBJ2-3; maybe TRBD2 (5 bases). V lost 2 bases to trimming and J lost 6 bases, with 9 bases between them. Germline V gene data show CDR1 as SQVTM and CDR2 as ANQGSEA. The CDR3 has 12 residues. The CDR3 DNA follows: TGCAGCGTTGAAACCCGCGGGGATACGCAGTATTTT. Its translation is CSVETRGDTQYF.

This clone was recorded a few times. This rearrangement joins TRBV7-8 to TRBJ2-7; no clear D. V lost 0 bases and J lost 3, with 6 bases in between. The CDR3 runs 13 residues. The V gene's germline CDR1 is SGHVS and CDR2 FQNEAQ. DNA of the CDR3: TGTGCCAGCAGCTTAGCGGGCAGCTACGAGCAGTACTTC. Its protein is CASSLAGSYEQYF.

The rearrangement links TRBV28 to TRBJ1-1, with D possibly TRBD1 on 5 matching bases. The CDR3 runs 15 residues. Germline V gene lookup returns CDR1 MDHEN and CDR2 SYDVKM. V was cut by 5 bases and J by 0 bases, with 13 bases left in between. The CDR3, as DNA: TGTGCCAGCAGTCCCGACAGAAACATGAACACTGAAGCTTTCTTT. Encoded protein: CASSPDRNMNTEAFF.

J is TRBJ2-7 and V is TRBV19, with 7 bases matching TRBD1. Germline V lookup: CDR1 LNHDA, CDR2 SQIVND (reference sequence). This CDR3 spans 13 amino acids. After removal of 6 bases from V and 4 bases from J, the junction contained 6 bases not matched to a gene. The CDR3 DNA is TGTGCCAGTAGAGAGGGCAGGGGGTACGAGCAGTACTTC. This translates into CASREGRGYEQYF. Based on the CDR3 plus reference TRBV19 and TRBJ2-7, the full variable domain is DGGITQSPKYLFRKEGQNVTLSCEQNLNHDAMYWYRQDPGQGLRLIYYSQIVNDFQKGDIAEGYSVSREKKESFPLTVTSAQKNPTAFYLCASREGRGYEQYFGPGTRLTVT.

The rearrangement joins TRBV21-1 to TRBJ1-6; the table assigns TRBD1, which was not confirmed against the DNA. TRBV21-1 is a listed pseudogene. This CDR3 region has 16 residues. CDR3 sequence reads: CASSRKTGQGGSPLHF. The CDR3 DNA is TGTGCCAGCAGCCGGAAAACCGGACAGGGGGGTTCACCCCTCCACTTT.

V usage is TRBV21-1 and J usage is TRBJ2-3; TRBD2, as called in the table, went unchecked against the DNA. TRBV21-1 is an annotated pseudogene. The CDR3 covers 15 residues. This chain's CDR3 is CASSNVIGLTDTQYF. In DNA, the CDR3 is TGTGCCAGCAGCAACGTGATCGGTCTCACAGATACGCAGTATTTT.

The rearrangement joins TRBV4-3 to TRBJ1-2; 8 nucleotides line up with TRBD1. The J segment lost 4 bases and the V segment lost 2 bases, leaving 18 bases of the junction unmatched. CDR3 length equals 19 residues. Germline V CDR1 and CDR2: LGHNA, YSLEER. The CDR3 nucleotides read TGCGCCAGCAGCCAAAACTCCCCCCTCAGGGGGCTTTTAGGCTATGGCTACACCTTC. Protein: CASSQNSPLRGLLGYGYTF.

The V call is TRBV28, the J call TRBJ1-5, with TRBD1 matching 7 bases. The CDR3 covers 12 residues. Looked up from germline, CDR1 is MDHEN and CDR2 is SYDVKM. Losses at the gene ends were 7 bases for V and 5 bases for J; bases not matched to a gene: 2. The CDR3 region has the DNA TGTGCCAGCAAACAGGGGTATCAGCCCCAGCATTTT. Its protein is CASKQGYQPQHF.

V is TRBV19 and J is TRBJ2-7; 9 nucleotides align to TRBD1. Per the germline V gene, CDR1 is LNHDA and CDR2 is SQIVND (reference sequence). V was pared by 6 bases and J by 4 bases, with 16 bases of the junction left unmatched. This CDR3 comprises 17 residues. The CDR3 here is CASRNNRGPEASYEQYF. CDR3 nucleotides: TGTGCCAGTAGAAACAACAGGGGGCCCGAGGCTTCTTACGAGCAGTACTTC.

The chain recombines TRBV29-1 with TRBJ1-1; TRBD1 agrees at 11 bases. Germline CDR1 SQVTM, CDR2 ANQGSEA. The CDR3 is 15 residues long. J was trimmed by 6 bases and V by 0 bases; bases with no gene match: 6. The CDR3 DNA reads as TGCAGCGTTGAAGATCCTCGGACAGGGGGCTCTGAAGCTTTCTTT. This gives the protein CSVEDPRTGGSEAFF.

This clone came up a few times. The chain combines TRBV15 with TRBJ2-2; D gene unclear. CDR1 and CDR2 from the germline V gene are LNHNV and YYDKDF (reference sequence). V was pared by 7 bases and J by 2 bases, with 11 bases between. This CDR3 is 14 amino acids long. Here the CDR3 reads CATKADFNTGELFF. The CDR3 DNA reads TGTGCCACCAAGGCGGATTTTAACACCGGGGAGCTGTTTTTT. The whole variable domain, filled in from reference TRBV15 and TRBJ2-2, reads DAMVIQNPRYQVTQFGKPVTLSCSQTLNHNVMYWYQQKSSQAPKLLFHYYDKDFNNEADTPDNFQSRRPNTSFCFLDIRSPGLGDTAMYLCATKADFNTGELFFGEGSRLTVL.

This clone was seen a single time. The chain has TRBV12-3 or TRBV12-4 and TRBJ2-7; D is ambiguous. Trimming removed 4 bases at V and 0 bases at J, with 7 bases between. The CDR3 covers 13 residues. CDR3 nucleotides: TGTGCCAGCAGTTCCAGGATCTCCTACGAGCAGTACTTC. Its protein is CASSSRISYEQYF.

The gene calls are TRBV4-1 and TRBJ2-7; 10 bases align to TRBD2. The CDR3 length is 15 residues. Germline V gene sequence: CDR1 MGHRA, CDR2 YSYEKL. Trimming at V came to 0 bases and at J to 9 bases, leaving 8 bases not matched to a gene. CDR3 protein: CASSQDPSGGVLQYF. The CDR3 DNA sequence: TGCGCCAGCAGCCAAGATCCCAGCGGGGGGGTCTTGCAGTACTTC.

The rearrangement uses TRBV5-1 and TRBJ2-7; D not certain. With 0 bases removed from V and 1 base from J, the gap between germline ends came to 8 bases. CDR1 is SGHRS and CDR2 is YFSETQ in the germline V gene. The CDR3 contains 14 residues. CDR3 in DNA: TGCGCCAGCAGCTTGGGCCCTATGTCCTACGAGCAGTACTTC. It translates to CASSLGPMSYEQYF. The entire variable domain, with the rest obtained from reference TRBV5-1 and TRBJ2-7, is as follows: KAGVTQTPRYLIKTRGQQVTLSCSPISGHRSVSWYQQTPGQGLQFLFEYFSETQRNKGNFPGRFSGRQFSNSRSEMNVSTLELGDSALYLCASSLGPMSYEQYFGPGTRLTVT.

The V gene is TRBV29-1, the J gene TRBJ2-7; 11 nucleotides agree with TRBD1. The CDR3 spans 16 residues. CDR1 is SQVTM and CDR2 is ANQGSEA in the germline V gene. V lost 3 bases to trimming and J lost 1 base; unmatched junction nucleotides: 8. The CDR3 here is CSVEGLGQGGSYEQYF. DNA for the CDR3: TGCAGCGTTGAGGGGCTGGGACAGGGGGGATCCTACGAGCAGTACTTC.

This clone was recorded only once. The J gene is TRBJ2-7, the V gene TRBV21-1; the table's D call, TRBD1, was not checked against the DNA. TRBV21-1 is a pseudogene. This CDR3 contains 15 residues. The CDR3 is CASSSTRSLSYEQYF. The CDR3 nucleotides are TGTGCCAGCAGCAGTACACGTTCCCTCTCCTACGAGCAGTACTTC.

The chain employs TRBV6-5 and TRBJ2-7; 10 bases are shared with TRBD2. With 6 bases clipped from V and 2 bases from J, the junction kept 4 bases outside the gene matches. Germline lookup yields CDR1 MNHEY and CDR2 SVGAGI. The CDR3 has 14 residues. The CDR3 region has the DNA TGTGCCAGCAGACTAGCGGGATTAACCTACGAGCAGTACTTC. Protein product: CASRLAGLTYEQYF.